The entry that follows covers one TCR beta chain sequence. Per the original data handling: Using reference gene primer amplification, nucleated cell counts were estimated. Sequenced by immunoSEQ multiplex PCR; TCRdb stores in-frame clones only, minus some. The DNA gave D and trimming, while V, J and clone size come from that table. The table lists around 300,000 clones, 75% to 90% of them singletons. The record originates from a study of blood T cell repertoires in COVID-19. The CDR3 runs 12 residues. Germline values: CDR1 SGHTS, CDR2 YDEGEE. V lost 4 bases and J 8 bases, leaving 12 bases between the germline ends.

The chain is built from TRBV5-8 and TRBJ1-2; no firm D call. The sequenced material came from peripheral blood. The receptor was derived from a man aged 50 to 59 with acute or convalescent COVID-19. DNA of the CDR3: TGTGCCAGCAGCCTCGCTCTTCAGGGCTACACCTTC. Translation: CASSLALQGYTF.